This entry lists 10 T cell receptor beta chains sequenced from one sample in a study of cytomegalovirus exposure and HLA in healthy donors. Amplification used 60 Vbeta primers and 13 Jbeta primers. The table came from immunoSEQ multiplex PCR; TCRdb's copy has only in-frame clones and leaves some out. The top ten hold about 6.5% of the sample, which has 150,000 or so clones, roughly 70% seen once. The sequenced sample was PBMCs. The origin of the receptors is a man aged 30 to 39 in good health and CMV-seronegative.

This clone was detected a few times. The chain carries TRBV7-2 and TRBJ1-5; D call uncertain. V lost 1 base, J lost 4 bases, and 11 bases lay in between. The CDR3 has 15 residues. From germline, CDR1 is SGHTA and CDR2 FQGNSA. CDR3: CASSLEATQNQPQHF. The CDR3 DNA follows: TGTGCCAGCAGCTTAGAAGCGACGCAAAATCAGCCCCAGCATTTT.

The rearrangement links TRBV6-4 to TRBJ2-1; 9 nucleotides line up with TRBD1. Looked up from germline, CDR1 is MRHNA and CDR2 is SNTAGT. After removal of 5 bases from V and 4 bases from J, the junction contained 6 bases not matched to a gene. The CDR3 is made up of 15 amino acids. The CDR3 is CASSTQGASYNEQFF. The CDR3 DNA follows: TGTGCCAGCAGTACACAGGGGGCATCGTACAATGAGCAGTTCTTC.

The chain uses TRBV5-1 and TRBJ2-1; 10 nucleotides match TRBD2. CDR1 SGHRS and CDR2 YFSETQ come from the germline V gene. J gave up 2 bases and V 4 bases, and 6 bases lay outside the gene matches. The CDR3 contains 16 residues. This CDR3 is CASSRGGTSAYNEQFF. CDR3 bases: TGCGCCAGCAGCAGAGGGGGGACTAGCGCCTACAATGAGCAGTTCTTC. Full variable domain (rest looked up from reference TRBV5-1 and TRBJ2-1): KAGVTQTPRYLIKTRGQQVTLSCSPISGHRSVSWYQQTPGQGLQFLFEYFSETQRNKGNFPGRFSGRQFSNSRSEMNVSTLELGDSALYLCASSRGGTSAYNEQFFGPGTRLTVL.

V gene TRBV7-9 combines with J gene TRBJ2-3; a possible D gene is TRBD1 (5 bases). Trimming stripped 4 bases from V and 4 bases from J, with 21 bases between. The CDR3 extends over 17 amino acids. Germline loops: CDR1 SEHNR, CDR2 FQNEAQ (reference sequence). The CDR3 DNA reads as TGTGCCAGCAGCTCCCCCCCAAAACAGGTTACTCCAGATACGCAGTATTTT. It is translated as CASSSPPKQVTPDTQYF. The whole variable domain, filled in from reference TRBV7-9 and TRBJ2-3, reads DTGVSQNPRHKITKRGQNVTFRCDPISEHNRLYWYRQTLGQGPEFLTYFQNEAQLEKSRLLSDRFSAERPKGSFSTLEIQRTEQGDSAMYLCASSSPPKQVTPDTQYFGPGTRLTVL.

V and J are TRBV28 and TRBJ1-1; tentative D call: TRBD1 (5 bases). Germline V CDR1 and CDR2: MDHEN, SYDVKM. The CDR3 consists of 14 residues. The V and J ends lost 2 bases and 3 bases respectively, with 10 bases between them. In nucleotides, the CDR3 is TGTGCCAGCAGTTTAGCAAACAGGTACACTGAAGCTTTCTTT. It translates to CASSLANRYTEAFF.

CDR3 coding DNA: TGCGCCAGCAGCCCCACCCCGACTAGCGGGAGTAATGAGCAGTTCTTC. Translating it yields CASSPTPTSGSNEQFF. The V and J genes are TRBV5-1 and TRBJ2-1; 12 nucleotides align to TRBD2. The germline V gene has CDR1 SGHRS and CDR2 YFSETQ. CDR3 length: 16 amino acids. V shed 4 bases and J 7 bases; nucleotides not matched to a gene: 9.

The chain couples TRBV7-9 to TRBJ1-3; possibly TRBD1 for D (6 bases). The germline V gene has CDR1 SEHNR and CDR2 FQNEAQ (reference sequence). This CDR3 comprises 18 residues. Trimming pared 5 bases from V and 0 bases from J, leaving 20 bases between. CDR3: CASSERVIGQSSGNTIYF. As DNA, the CDR3 is TGTGCCAGCAGCGAAAGGGTCATAGGACAGAGCTCTGGAAACACCATATATTTT.

CDR3 region: CASSLIPEDTQYF. For the CDR3, the DNA is TGTGCCAGCAGCTTAATCCCGGAGGATACGCAGTATTTT. The J gene is TRBJ2-3, the V gene TRBV7-3, with D hard to call. The germline V and J ends were trimmed by 1 base and 6 bases, with 8 bases remaining between them. Germline assignment: CDR1 SGHTA and CDR2 FQGTGA. CDR3 length: 13 residues.

This clone was observed a few times. Here the CDR3 reads CARSSPWGGDEQFF. The CDR3 DNA reads TGTGCCAGAAGCTCGCCTTGGGGGGGCGATGAGCAGTTCTTC. The gene calls are TRBV5-3 and TRBJ2-1; D possibly corresponds to TRBD2 (7 bases). TRBV5-3 is sorted into the ORF group, with uncertain function. This CDR3 region has 14 residues. Trimming shortened V by 3 bases and J by 8 bases, and 15 bases separated the two germline ends.

The chain has TRBV5-1 and TRBJ2-5, with 11 bases matching TRBD2. V was pared by 1 base and J by 6 bases, with 14 bases of the junction left unmatched. The length of the CDR3 is 18 residues. Per the germline V gene, CDR1 is SGHRS and CDR2 is YFSETQ. In DNA form, the CDR3 reads TGCGCCAGCAGCTTGTCGTCTAGCGGGGGGTCCCTTACAAAGACCCAGTACTTC. Residues: CASSLSSSGGSLTKTQYF.